These 28 T cell receptor beta chains were sequenced from one sample in a study of tumor-infiltrating lymphocytes in primary liver carcinoma (dated by TCRdb to 2017 to 2019). Blood RNA was extracted from unsorted whole blood using TRIzol reagent, and germline DNA was obtained with the DNeasy Blood & Tissue kit. The run used an Illumina HiSeq 2500. Starting from around 520 ng total RNA, TCRbeta-specific cDNA was produced by reverse transcription with a constant-region primer and ProtoScript II reverse transcriptase. The TCRbeta libraries were prepared through three rounds of nested multiplex PCR following a slightly modified ARM-PCR procedure. The first two PCR rounds used multiplex TRBV1-TRBV30 forward primers with a Cbeta reverse primer, each for about 10 cycles. Using fastp trimming at Q25 and MiXCR clonotype assembly, TCRdb reanalyzed the public sequencing data and kept in-frame beta chains. CDR3 protein duplicates are merged, each entry listing the most common genes and DNA. This sample holds about 200,000 distinct CDR3 sequences; approximately 65% were observed only once. The ten most abundant clones make up roughly 7% of the sample.

Sequencing was performed on peripheral blood. The receptors derive from a woman aged 60-70 years with primary liver carcinoma and hepatitis B virus infection.

As regards this clonotype: One end of the junction does not line up with germline, which may come from a read error. V and J are TRBV6-1 and TRBJ1-5, with D possibly TRBD1 on 6 matching bases. The CDR3 loop spans 13 amino acids. The germline gives CDR1 MNHNS, CDR2 SASEGT. In DNA form, the CDR3 reads TGTGTCAGCAGTGTAGGGGGTAGTCAGCCCCAGCATTTT. It translates to CVSSVGGSQPQHF.

This clonotype occurred a few times. The rearrangement links TRBV7-3 to TRBJ2-1, with 8 bases fitting TRBD1. The CDR3 consists of 15 residues. After removal of 5 bases from V and 8 bases from J, the junction contained 11 bases not matched to a gene. Germline CDR1 reads SGHTA; CDR2 reads FQGTGA. CDR3 region: CASSPFPGQVDEQFF. CDR3 DNA sequence: TGTGCCAGCAGCCCCTTCCCGGGACAGGTCGATGAGCAGTTCTTC.

Worth noting for this clonotype: One junction end does not reproduce the germline sequence, and a read error may be involved. V is TRBV6-6 and J is TRBJ2-7, with 7 bases lining up with TRBD1. Germline-derived CDR1 and CDR2 are MNHNY and SVGAGI (reference sequence). The CDR3 has 17 amino acids. The CDR3 coding sequence is TGTGCCAGCAGTTACTCGAACCGGCCAGGGGGACACTACAAGCAGTACTTC. This translates into CASSYSNRPGGHYKQYF.

This clonotype showed up many times. V and J are TRBV29-1 and TRBJ2-2; D is perhaps TRBD1 (5 bases). Trimming took 5 bases from V and 3 from J, leaving 10 bases between them. The CDR3 length is 13 residues. From germline, CDR1 is SQVTM and CDR2 ANQGSEA. For the CDR3, the DNA is TGCAGCGTTCAGGGTCAAGACACCGGGGAGCTGTTTTTT. Amino acid sequence: CSVQGQDTGELFF.

This chain connects TRBV7-9 to TRBJ1-2, with 7 bases matching TRBD1. This CDR3 has 14 residues. J lost 5 bases, V lost 0 bases, and 3 bases had no gene match. Germline CDR1 is SEHNR and CDR2 is FQNEAQ (reference sequence). CDR3 nucleotides: TGTGCCAGCAGCTTAGCGTCAGGGGGATATGGCTACACCTTC. Amino acids: CASSLASGGYGYTF.

The chain links TRBV11-2 to TRBJ2-7; D is possibly TRBD1 (5 bases). Trimming took off 0 bases at V and 4 bases at J, with 13 bases between the two ends. CDR3 length equals 15 residues. In germline, CDR1 is SGHAT, CDR2 FQNNGV. CDR3 amino acids: CASSLDTGPEYEQYF. The CDR3 DNA is TGTGCCAGCAGCTTAGATACAGGTCCAGAGTACGAGCAGTACTTC. Drawing the rest from reference TRBV11-2 and TRBJ2-7, the complete variable domain is EAGVAQSPRYKIIEKRQSVAFWCNPISGHATLYWYQQILGQGPKLLIQFQNNGVVDDSQLPKDRFSAERLKGVDSTLKIQPAKLEDSAVYLCASSLDTGPEYEQYFGPGTRLTVT.

This clonotype was recorded many times. The chain joins TRBV5-4 to TRBJ2-2; TRBD2 matches 11 bases. The CDR3 spans 16 residues. Trimming cost V 5 bases and J 5 bases; bases outside gene matches: 8. Looked up from germline, CDR1 is SGHNT and CDR2 is YYREEE (reference sequence). The CDR3 here is CASRSTSGIGTGELFF. CDR3 sequence (DNA): TGTGCCAGCAGATCGACTAGCGGGATAGGGACCGGGGAGCTGTTTTTT.

The genes are TRBV9 and TRBJ2-3, with D possibly matching TRBD1 (6 bases). V gave up 5 bases and J gave up 8 bases, with 24 bases separating them. The CDR3 runs to 16 residues. CDR1 and CDR2 from the germline V gene are SGDLS and YYNGEE. CDR3 in DNA: TGTGCCAGCAGTTCGGTAGGGACATGGAGCACTGGTACGCAGTATTTT. Amino acids: CASSSVGTWSTGTQYF.

In the case of this clonotype: The junction departs from the called germline gene at one end, perhaps through a read error. The chain uses TRBV11-2 and TRBJ2-5; 8 nucleotides line up with TRBD2. Per the germline V gene, CDR1 is SGHAT and CDR2 is FQNNGV. This CDR3 contains 20 residues. The CDR3 loop reads CASSLGGLVGVPLHQETQYF. Here the CDR3 DNA reads TGTGCTAGCAGCCTAGGGGGACTAGTGGGAGTACCCTTGCACCAAGAGACCCAGTACTTC.

Notes on this clonotype: Germline and junction disagree at one end, which may indicate a read error. This rearrangement joins TRBV7-3 to TRBJ2-1, with 7 bases matching TRBD2. The CDR3 extends over 14 amino acids. Germline V gives CDR1 SGHTA, CDR2 FQGTGA. The CDR3 region is CASSSLGTGGEQFF. CDR3 coding DNA: TGCGCCAGCAGTTCCCTCGGGACGGGGGGTGAGCAGTTCTTC.

This clonotype has ten or more counts. The rearrangement joins TRBV11-2 to TRBJ2-7; 8 bases line up with TRBD1. The CDR3 runs to 14 residues. J gave up 3 bases and V 5 bases, and 6 bases lay outside the gene matches. The germline V gene encodes CDR1 SGHAT and CDR2 FQNNGV. CDR3 bases: TGTGCCAGCAGCCCCTCGGACAGGGTCTACGAGCAGTACTTC. This translates into CASSPSDRVYEQYF.

This clonotype was counted a few times. The junction does not match germline at one end; this may be a read error. The chain joins TRBV12-3 or TRBV12-4 to TRBJ2-7, with D uncertain. The CDR3 has 13 residues. The CDR3 region has the DNA TGTGCCAGCAGTTTACCCCCCGGCTACAAGCAGTACTTC. Translating it yields CASSLPPGYKQYF.

V is TRBV6-1 and J is TRBJ1-2, with D possibly matching TRBD1 (6 bases). Germline-derived CDR1 and CDR2 are MNHNS and SASEGT. The CDR3 is made up of 13 amino acids. CDR3 sequence reads: CTSQEQGNYGYTF. Here the CDR3 DNA reads TGTACTAGCCAAGAACAGGGCAACTATGGCTACACCTTC.

This clonotype has at least ten counts. The chain recombines TRBV5-6 with TRBJ1-2; no firm D call. Between the trimmed V and J ends, which lost 2 bases and 3 bases, there was a span of 5 bases. Germline V lookup: CDR1 SGHDT, CDR2 YYEEEE. The CDR3 loop spans 12 amino acids. The CDR3 region has the DNA TGTGCCAGCAGCTTAGGCCACTATGGCTACACCTTC. It specifies CASSLGHYGYTF.

This clonotype was detected only once. The rearrangement uses TRBV11-2 and TRBJ2-1, with 7 bases matching TRBD1. The CDR3 totals 13 residues. V shed 9 bases, J shed 2 bases, and the junction held 4 bases outside the gene matches. Germline V gene sequence: CDR1 SGHAT, CDR2 FQNNGV. In DNA, the CDR3 is TGTGCCAGTGAGACAGGGACCTACAATGAGCAGTTCTTC. It codes for CASETGTYNEQFF.

In regard to this clonotype: A much larger clone lies one base from this, so it may be a read error. The chain joins TRBV4-1 to TRBJ1-1; TRBD1 aligns across 7 bases. CDR3 length: 15 amino acids. Trimming cost V 4 bases and J 7 bases; bases outside gene matches: 12. The germline V gene encodes CDR1 MGHRA and CDR2 YSYEKL. The CDR3 loop reads CASSLSGQGDIEAFF. The CDR3 DNA reads TGCGCCAGCAGCCTATCCGGGCAGGGGGACATTGAAGCTTTCTTT.

The chain uses TRBV5-4 and TRBJ2-5; 7 positions agree with TRBD1. CDR1 is SGHNT and CDR2 is YYREEE in the germline V gene (reference sequence). CDR3 size: 13 residues. Trimming at V came to 3 bases and at J to 2 bases, leaving 1 base not matched to a gene. The CDR3 sequence is CASSSQGQETQYF. The CDR3 coding sequence is TGTGCCAGCAGCTCACAGGGGCAAGAGACCCAGTACTTC.

This clonotype was detected a few times. One end of the junction is discordant with germline, which a read error may explain. V usage is TRBV6-5 and J usage is TRBJ2-2; D is perhaps TRBD1 or TRBD2 (5 bases each). Germline V gene data show CDR1 as MNHEY and CDR2 as SVGAGI. The CDR3 spans 15 residues. CDR3 bases: TGTGCCAGTAGACTATCAGGGACGAACACCGGGGATCTGTTTTTT. This codes for CASRLSGTNTGDLFF.

In the case of this clonotype: Germline is not matched at one junction end, which may reflect a read error. The V call is TRBV11-2, the J call TRBJ2-7, with a tentative D call TRBD2 (5 bases). The CDR3 sequence is 14 residues long. Germline lookup yields CDR1 SGHAT and CDR2 FQNNGV. The CDR3 sequence is CANSLGGLGSKQYF. In nucleotides, the CDR3 is TGTGCCAACAGCTTAGGAGGTCTAGGCTCGAAGCAGTACTTC.

With respect to this clonotype: A much larger clone lies a single base off, so this may be a read error. This rearrangement joins TRBV29-1 to TRBJ2-7; 8 bases line up with TRBD2. The CDR3 spans 15 residues. Germline assignment: CDR1 SQVTM and CDR2 ANQGSEA. The trim removed 8 bases at V and 1 base at J, leaving 13 bases unmatched. CDR3: CSMGRLAPGSYEQYF. The CDR3 DNA follows: TGCAGCATGGGAAGACTAGCGCCTGGATCCTACGAGCAGTACTTC.

Of note for this clonotype: A read error may be the cause here, since a much bigger clone is one base away. The chain carries TRBV10-3 and TRBJ2-7, with unresolved D. In germline, CDR1 is ENHRY, CDR2 SYGVKD. The CDR3 covers 13 residues. This CDR3 is CVISAEPPGEQYF. The CDR3 bases are TGTGTCATCAGTGCTGAACCCCCGGGCGAGCAGTACTTC.

V gene TRBV28 combines with J gene TRBJ2-7, with D possibly matching TRBD2 (5 bases). Germline CDR1 is MDHEN and CDR2 is SYDVKM. Trimming stripped 3 bases from V and 6 bases from J, with 12 bases between. The CDR3 has 13 residues. As DNA, the CDR3 is TGTGCCAGCAGTTTTTCGGGGATGGGCGAGCAGTACTTC. Protein sequence: CASSFSGMGEQYF.

This clonotype was seen more than once but under ten times. The final CDR3 position lacks the conserved phenylalanine or tryptophan, pointing to a likely read error. V and J are TRBV5-1 and TRBJ2-1, with D hard to call. V was cut by 0 bases and J by 8 bases, with 6 bases left in between. There are 12 residues in the CDR3. In germline, CDR1 is SGHRS, CDR2 YFSETQ. The CDR3, as DNA: TGCGCCAGCAGCTTGGCCCTGGATGAGCAGTTCTTA. It specifies CASSLALDEQFL.

A word on this clonotype: An end of the junction does not agree with germline; a read error may underlie this. The chain links TRBV5-4 to TRBJ1-6, with D perhaps matching TRBD1 (6 bases). This CDR3 is built from 16 residues. From germline, CDR1 is SGHNT and CDR2 YYREEE (reference sequence). CDR3 sequence reads: CAGSSRTTGSDSPLHF. The CDR3 DNA reads TGTGCCGGCAGCTCGCGGACTACAGGGTCGGATTCACCCCTCCACTTT. The variable domain in full, with the rest retrieved from reference TRBV5-4 and TRBJ1-6, is ETGVTQSPTHLIKTRGQQVTLRCSSQSGHNTVSWYQQALGQGPQFIFQYYREEENGRGNFPPRFSGLQFPNYSSELNVNALELDDSALYLCAGSSRTTGSDSPLHFGNGTRLTVT.

As regards this clonotype: The germline gene is not matched at one end of the junction; a read error may be the cause. The chain carries TRBV12-3 or TRBV12-4 and TRBJ2-5; 7 bases match TRBD2. The CDR3 is 14 residues long. In nucleotides, the CDR3 is TGTACCAGCAGTACCCGGGGAGGGTGTGAGACCCAGTACTTC. Translation gives CTSSTRGGCETQYF.

Of note for this clonotype: Sequence at one end of the junction differs from germline and may be a read error. This chain joins TRBV6-1 and TRBJ1-4, with D possibly being TRBD1 (6 bases). From germline, CDR1 is MNHNS and CDR2 SASEGT. This CDR3 is built from 14 residues. CDR3 region: CASNLNRVNEKLFF. The DNA of the CDR3 is TGTGCCAGCAACCTGAACAGGGTTAATGAAAAGCTGTTTTTT.

With regard to this clonotype: The junction does not match germline at one end; this may be a read error. The DNA for the CDR3 is TGCGGCGTTCCCCCTGACAGGGGAGGGCAAGAGACCCAATACTTC. Amino acid sequence: CGVPPDRGGQETQYF. J is TRBJ2-5 and V is TRBV29-1; D perhaps matches TRBD1 (8 bases). Looked up from germline, CDR1 is SQVTM and CDR2 is ANQGSEA. This CDR3 contains 15 residues.

This clonotype appeared once. An end of the junction differs from the germline gene, which may be a read error. The V call is TRBV11-2, the J call TRBJ1-4; D remains unclear. The CDR3 is 13 amino acids. Per germline, CDR1 SGHAT and CDR2 FQNNGV. CDR3 amino acids: CGSSLGLREKLFF. CDR3 DNA: TGTGGCAGCAGCTTAGGTCTTCGGGAAAAACTGTTTTTT.